The 26 T cell receptor beta chains presented below share a single source sample, sequenced in a study of blood T cell repertoires in COVID-19. Assay: immunoSEQ multiplex PCR; the TCRdb copy retains only in-frame clones and omits some. The sample holds more than 50,000 clones, 70% to 90% seen once. The sample taken for sequencing was peripheral blood. These receptors originate from a human donor in a cohort sampled during active COVID-19.

This chain uses TRBV20-1 with TRBJ1-1; 10 bases match TRBD1. The CDR3 covers 14 residues. CDR1 and CDR2 (germline): DFQATT, SNEGSKA (reference sequence). The junction had 8 bases not matched to a gene; V was cut back by 3 bases and J by 7 bases. CDR3: CSASGGQGGVEAFF. The CDR3 DNA follows: TGCAGTGCTAGTGGAGGACAGGGGGGAGTTGAAGCTTTCTTT.

The gene calls are TRBV11-3 and TRBJ2-5, with 10 positions matching TRBD1. The V segment lost 1 base and the J segment 7 bases; nucleotides outside the gene matches: 6. This CDR3 has 15 residues. The germline CDR1 and CDR2 sequences are SGHNT and YENEEA. The CDR3 DNA sequence: TGTGCCAGCAGCTTAGGACAGGGGGCGTCGGGGACCCAGTACTTC. Translated: CASSLGQGASGTQYF. The complete variable domain, with remaining parts taken from reference TRBV11-3 and TRBJ2-5, reads EAGVVQSPRYKIIEKKQPVAFWCNPISGHNTLYWYLQNLGQGPELLIRYENEEAVDDSQLPKDRFSAERLKGVDSTLKIQPAELGDSAVYLCASSLGQGASGTQYFGPGTRLLVL.

Remarks on this clone: Other DNA variants within this sample encode the same CDR3. The V and J genes are TRBV11-2 and TRBJ1-5; 7 positions match TRBD1. Germline trimming cut 4 bases from V and 2 bases from J; bases unmatched to any gene: 5. Looked up from germline, CDR1 is SGHAT and CDR2 is FQNNGV. The CDR3 has 15 amino acids. The chain's CDR3 is CASSSGGQGNQPQHF. The CDR3, as DNA: TGTGCCAGCAGCTCAGGCGGACAGGGCAATCAGCCCCAGCATTTT.

The genes are TRBV14 and TRBJ1-1; D not resolved. With 4 bases removed from V and 0 bases from J, the gap between germline ends came to 9 bases. The CDR3 sequence is 14 residues long. Per germline, CDR1 SGHDN and CDR2 FVKESK. The CDR3 DNA reads TGTGCCAGCAGCCCTTATGCGGTGAACACTGAAGCTTTCTTT. Amino acids: CASSPYAVNTEAFF.

This clone was recorded a few times. The chain couples TRBV7-9 to TRBJ1-2; no clear D. V was clipped by 0 bases and J by 13 bases, with 6 bases between them. CDR3 size: 10 residues. The germline V gene encodes CDR1 SEHNR and CDR2 FQNEAQ (reference sequence). CDR3 in DNA: TGTGCCAGCAGCTTAGCCCCCATCACCTTC. The encoded protein is CASSLAPITF.

The chain combines TRBV6-5 with TRBJ1-2; no clear D. Germline V gene sequence: CDR1 MNHEY, CDR2 SVGAGI. Trimming pared 2 bases from V and 2 bases from J, leaving 6 bases between. This CDR3 has 13 amino acids. In nucleotides, the CDR3 is TGTGCCAGCAGTTACGATCAGAACTATGGCTACACCTTC. Translating gives CASSYDQNYGYTF.

V usage is TRBV27 and J usage is TRBJ1-1; D perhaps matches TRBD1 (6 bases). The CDR3 contains 14 residues. Germline V lookup: CDR1 MNHEY, CDR2 SMNVEV (reference sequence). V lost 2 bases and J lost 4, with 11 bases in between. Here the CDR3 reads CASSLGGAGTEAFF. In nucleotides, the CDR3 is TGTGCCAGCAGTTTAGGGGGCGCGGGCACTGAAGCTTTCTTT.

The CDR3 protein is CASSIMLQGTNEKLFF. The CDR3 nucleotides are TGTGCCAGTAGTATAATGCTACAGGGGACTAATGAAAAACTGTTTTTT. The J gene is TRBJ1-4, the V gene TRBV19; 7 nucleotides match TRBD1. CDR1 is LNHDA and CDR2 is SQIVND in the germline V gene (reference sequence). The CDR3 totals 16 residues. V was clipped by 2 bases and J by 2 bases; unmatched bases: 5.

The V gene is TRBV6-5, the J gene TRBJ1-4; D might be TRBD1 (6 bases). Between the trimmed V and J ends, which lost 0 bases and 8 bases, there was a span of 13 bases. CDR3 length equals 15 residues. Germline V gives CDR1 MNHEY, CDR2 SVGAGI. CDR3 region: CASSYSETGKEKLFF. Here the CDR3 DNA reads TGTGCCAGCAGTTACTCGGAGACAGGAAAGGAAAAACTGTTTTTT.

This clone was picked up a small number of times. V gene TRBV11-2 combines with J gene TRBJ2-7; 7 bases are a match to TRBD1. CDR3 length: 17 amino acids. The V gene end was trimmed by 4 bases and the J gene end by 2 bases; junction bases not matched to a gene: 14. The germline V gene encodes CDR1 SGHAT and CDR2 FQNNGV. The CDR3 protein is CASSSNPGQERPYEQYF. CDR3 bases: TGTGCCAGCAGCTCCAACCCTGGACAGGAGAGACCCTACGAGCAGTACTTC.

This clone was picked up one time. The chain has TRBV6-4 and TRBJ1-5; unclear D gene. Germline CDR1 MRHNA, CDR2 SNTAGT. Trimming took off 6 bases at V and 4 bases at J, with 13 bases between the two ends. The CDR3 has 14 residues. The CDR3 DNA is TGTGCCAGCAGGGCCGTGAGGGTTAATCAGCCCCAGCATTTT. Translating gives CASRAVRVNQPQHF.

The chain couples TRBV5-1 to TRBJ1-2; D may be TRBD1 (6 bases). This CDR3 comprises 15 residues. Germline-derived CDR1 and CDR2 are SGHRS and YFSETQ. With 4 bases removed from V and 4 bases from J, the gap between germline ends came to 17 bases. The CDR3 here is CASSPGTPRGYGYTF. The CDR3 region has the DNA TGCGCCAGCAGCCCAGGGACACCCCGCGGCTATGGCTACACCTTC. Full variable domain (missing parts from reference TRBV5-1 and TRBJ1-2): KAGVTQTPRYLIKTRGQQVTLSCSPISGHRSVSWYQQTPGQGLQFLFEYFSETQRNKGNFPGRFSGRQFSNSRSEMNVSTLELGDSALYLCASSPGTPRGYGYTFGSGTRLTVV.

CDR3 protein: CASRLRGEAFF. CDR3 DNA sequence: TGTGCCAGCAGACTAAGGGGTGAAGCTTTCTTT. The gene calls are TRBV7-8 and TRBJ1-1; perhaps TRBD1 as D (5 bases). The CDR3 length is 11 residues. Looked up from germline, CDR1 is SGHVS and CDR2 is FQNEAQ. Deletions cut 6 bases from V and 7 bases from J, with 9 bases between.

The gene calls are TRBV19 and TRBJ1-1, with D maybe TRBD1 (6 bases). This CDR3 region has 13 residues. V gave up 6 bases and J gave up 4 bases, with 12 bases separating them. CDR1 and CDR2 (germline): LNHDA, SQIVND (reference sequence). The CDR3 bases are TGTGCCAGTAGGCAACAGGGCGGCACTGAAGCTTTCTTT. Translated, it gives CASRQQGGTEAFF.

CDR3 protein: CATSEARGSYNEQFF. The CDR3 nucleotides are TGTGCCACCAGTGAAGCAAGGGGTTCCTACAATGAGCAGTTCTTC. The chain joins TRBV24-1 to TRBJ2-1; a weak D match, TRBD1 (5 bases). Between the trimmed V and J ends, which lost 4 bases and 1 base, there was a span of 10 bases. The length of the CDR3 is 15 residues. Germline loops: CDR1 KGHDR, CDR2 SFDVKD.

The chain employs TRBV30 and TRBJ1-1, with unresolved D. V lost 5 bases to trimming and J lost 4 bases, with 14 bases between them. Per germline, CDR1 GTSNPN and CDR2 SVGIG (reference sequence). The CDR3 sequence is 13 residues long. CDR3 in amino acids: CAWDRTRITEAFF. Here the CDR3 DNA reads TGTGCCTGGGATAGAACGCGGATCACTGAAGCTTTCTTT.

This clone was picked up one time. The rearrangement links TRBV13 to TRBJ2-3; 7 nucleotides line up with TRBD2. The germline gives CDR1 PRHDT, CDR2 FYEKMQ (reference sequence). The CDR3 length is 15 residues. J lost 4 bases, V lost 5 bases, and 9 bases had no gene match. This CDR3 reads CASSDGTTSADTQYF. CDR3 bases: TGTGCCAGCAGCGACGGGACTACCAGTGCAGATACGCAGTATTTT.

This chain uses TRBV9 with TRBJ2-5; no firm D call. The CDR3 contains 13 residues. The ends were cut back, 4 bases at V and 2 bases at J, with 9 bases in the middle. Germline assignment: CDR1 SGDLS and CDR2 YYNGEE. CDR3 in DNA: TGTGCCAGCAGCCGACTTGGGCAAGAGACCCAGTACTTC. It translates to CASSRLGQETQYF.

The chain combines TRBV6-1 with TRBJ2-3; perhaps TRBD2 as D (5 bases). Germline CDR1 and CDR2: MNHNS and SASEGT. Deletions cut 0 bases from V and 4 bases from J, with 8 bases between. The CDR3 extends over 14 amino acids. The CDR3 loop reads CASSEALASDTQYF. The CDR3 coding sequence is TGTGCCAGCAGTGAAGCGTTAGCGTCAGATACGCAGTATTTT.

The genes are TRBV5-4 and TRBJ1-3, with 8 nucleotides matching TRBD1. The V and J ends lost 4 bases and 0 bases, in that order; junction bases with no gene match: 6. The CDR3 totals 16 residues. The germline V gene encodes CDR1 SGHNT and CDR2 YYREEE (reference sequence). CDR3 in DNA: TGTGCCAGCAGCCTACAGGGGGTGTCCTCTGGAAACACCATATATTTT. It is translated as CASSLQGVSSGNTIYF.

The V call is TRBV9, the J call TRBJ2-1, with 8 bases that match TRBD2. Germline CDR1 and CDR2: SGDLS and YYNGEE. With 4 bases clipped from V and 7 bases from J, the junction kept 10 bases outside the gene matches. This CDR3 comprises 15 residues. In DNA form, the CDR3 reads TGTGCCAGCAGCAAAGCCGGGGGGGCCTTGAATGAGCAGTTCTTC. Protein product: CASSKAGGALNEQFF.

This chain links TRBV7-9 with TRBJ2-7; TRBD1 matches at 10 bases. Germline V gene sequence: CDR1 SEHNR, CDR2 FQNEAQ (reference sequence). This CDR3 is 14 amino acids long. With V trimmed by 5 bases and J by 2 bases, 3 bases remained unmatched. CDR3 protein: CASSLTGGAYEQYF. CDR3 nucleotides: TGTGCCAGCAGCCTGACAGGGGGCGCCTACGAGCAGTACTTC.

This clone came up a few times. V and J are TRBV19 and TRBJ1-1, with a weak D call TRBD1 (6 bases). CDR3 length: 15 residues. CDR1 LNHDA and CDR2 SQIVND come from the germline V gene (reference sequence). Trimming left V 7 bases short and J 4 bases short, with 19 bases between. For the CDR3, the DNA is TGTGCCAGTATTCCCAGAAATACAGGGCGCACTGAAGCTTTCTTT. This translates into CASIPRNTGRTEAFF.

The chain carries TRBV7-9 and TRBJ1-5, with D possibly TRBD1 on 6 matching bases. CDR1 and CDR2 from the germline V gene are SEHNR and FQNEAQ (reference sequence). The CDR3 has 12 amino acids. V was cut by 5 bases and J by 7 bases, with 9 bases left in between. The CDR3 is CASSVRGQPQHF. DNA for the CDR3: TGTGCCAGCAGCGTCAGGGGCCAGCCCCAGCATTTT.

This chain uses TRBV4-3 with TRBJ2-7, with D maybe TRBD2 (5 bases). The CDR3 has 15 amino acids. V lost 0 bases and J 2 bases, leaving 11 bases between the germline ends. Germline CDR1 LGHNA, CDR2 YSLEER. DNA for the CDR3: TGCGCCAGCAGCCAAGAGAGGGCAGCCGCCTACGAGCAGTACTTC. Its translation: CASSQERAAAYEQYF.

The rearrangement uses TRBV19 and TRBJ2-1; perhaps TRBD2 as D (6 bases). CDR3 length equals 13 residues. CDR1 is LNHDA and CDR2 is SQIVND in the germline V gene (reference sequence). Deletions cut 5 bases from V and 8 bases from J, with 13 bases between. CDR3 DNA: TGTGCCAGTAGTTACGGGGGTCGGGATGAGCAGTTCTTC. Translating it yields CASSYGGRDEQFF.